By proportion, the clone carrying this T cell receptor beta chain is medium-sized. Its antigen remains unidentified. This sample is drawn from a study of vaccination and CD4 T cells after COVID-19. Study in general: Post-COVID samples had a sampling time that fell a median around 100 days after diagnosis (range 35 to 161). Cells were stimulated with overlapping spike peptides from SARS-CoV-2, HCoV-NL63, HCoV-OC43 and HCoV-229E.

The sample's treatment: roughly 10-day PBMC culture with coronavirus spike peptide pools or control peptides (ViraFEST assay). The CDR3 contains 11 residues. Per germline, CDR1 SNHLY and CDR2 FYNNEI. The V end lost 2 bases, the J end lost 2 bases, and 0 bases lay between the germline ends. Sequencing of DNA taken from cultured CD4+ T cells relied on the Oncomine TCR Beta short-read assay. A single record per CDR3 protein comes from TCRdb applying MiXCR to the PCR reads. Among roughly 9,900 distinct CDR3 sequences, 31% were seen once, and the ten largest hold 7.5% to 10%. V gene TRBV2 combines with J gene TRBJ1-2; no firm D call. Source material: CD4+ T cells from blood, cultured in vitro. The sequence was obtained from a human donor who had recovered from COVID-19. The CDR3 nucleotides read TGTGCCAGCAGTGAAAACTATGGCTACACCTTC. Its protein is CASSENYGYTF.